These T cell receptor beta chains were read from a single sample in a study of shared clonotypes between healthy human individuals. Repertoires were generated with immunoSEQ multiplex PCR, while TCRdb's copy carries only in-frame clones and drops some. The table shows more than 2 million clones, with 90% to 95% occurring only once. The sample was naive CD4+ T cells sorted from blood. The receptors come from a young man in good health. The CDR3 runs from the conserved cysteine through the conserved F or W. The D gene is left open where the match is weak. Not all rows give a size; the values are once, few, many and, for expanded clones, a class.

V gene: TRBV28; D gene: TRBD1; clone size: NA; J gene: TRBJ1-1; CDR3 protein: CASSRTGGYLNTEAFF; CDR3 DNA: TGTGCCAGCAGTAGGACAGGGGGCTATTTGAACACTGAAGCTTTCTTT
V gene: TRBV29-1; D gene: NA; clone size: NA; J gene: TRBJ2-5; CDR3 protein: CSVVDGRWETQYF; CDR3 DNA: TGCAGCGTTGTGGACGGAAGGTGGGAGACCCAGTACTTC
V gene: TRBV30; D gene: TRBD2; clone size: NA; J gene: TRBJ2-3; CDR3 protein: CAWRASGAADTQYF; CDR3 DNA: TGTGCCTGGAGAGCTAGCGGGGCGGCGGATACGCAGTATTTT
V gene: TRBV2; D gene: TRBD1; clone size: NA; J gene: TRBJ2-1; CDR3 protein: CASSRQATGEQFF; CDR3 DNA: TGTGCCAGCAGTCGACAGGCGACAGGGGAGCAGTTCTTC
V gene: TRBV21-1; D gene: NA; clone size: NA; J gene: TRBJ2-3; CDR3 protein: CPGPPRQDCTDTQYF; CDR3 DNA: TGTCCTGGACCCCCCCGACAGGACTGCACAGATACGCAGTATTTT
V gene: TRBV5-4; D gene: NA; clone size: NA; J gene: TRBJ2-7; CDR3 protein: CASSTRDGLYEQYF; CDR3 DNA: TGTGCCAGCAGTACCAGGGATGGCTTGTACGAGCAGTACTTC
V gene: TRBV5-4; D gene: NA; clone size: NA; J gene: TRBJ2-4; CDR3 protein: CASSLGGLTSDIQYF; CDR3 DNA: TGTGCCAGCAGCTTGGGTGGACTCACTTCAGACATTCAGTACTTC
V gene: TRBV4-1; D gene: NA; clone size: NA; J gene: TRBJ1-1; CDR3 protein: CASSQVERARGAFF; CDR3 DNA: TGCGCCAGCAGCCAAGTGGAAAGGGCCAGAGGAGCTTTCTTT
V gene: TRBV10-3; D gene: TRBD1; clone size: NA; J gene: TRBJ2-7; CDR3 protein: CATGTGGRNEQYF; CDR3 DNA: TGTGCCACCGGGACAGGGGGGAGGAACGAGCAGTACTTC
V gene: TRBV6-5; D gene: TRBD1; clone size: NA; J gene: TRBJ1-5; CDR3 protein: CASSHDRGAQHF; CDR3 DNA: TGTGCCAGCAGTCACGACAGGGGGGCCCAGCATTTT
V gene: TRBV10-3; D gene: NA; clone size: NA; J gene: TRBJ1-2; CDR3 protein: CAISESKTRGYGYTF; CDR3 DNA: TGTGCCATCAGTGAGTCGAAGACGAGGGGCTATGGCTACACCTTC
V gene: TRBV7-2; D gene: NA; clone size: NA; J gene: TRBJ2-7; CDR3 protein: CASSLGPDYEQYF; CDR3 DNA: TGTGCCAGCAGCTTAGGACCCGACTACGAGCAGTACTTC
V gene: TRBV7-9; D gene: NA; clone size: NA; J gene: TRBJ2-7; CDR3 protein: CASSLSGLLAPDEQYF; CDR3 DNA: TGTGCCAGCAGCTTGAGTGGTCTGTTGGCTCCGGACGAGCAGTACTTC
V gene: TRBV13; D gene: NA; clone size: once; J gene: TRBJ1-2; CDR3 protein: CASSYLDRANYGYTF; CDR3 DNA: TGTGCCAGCAGCTATCTGGACAGAGCTAACTATGGCTACACCTTC
V gene: TRBV30; D gene: NA; clone size: NA; J gene: TRBJ1-1; CDR3 protein: CAWRTQGRGNGAFF; CDR3 DNA: TGTGCCTGGAGGACCCAGGGGAGGGGAAATGGCGCTTTCTTT
V gene: TRBV14; D gene: TRBD1; clone size: NA; J gene: TRBJ1-4; CDR3 protein: CASSPRTGWEEKLFF; CDR3 DNA: TGTGCCAGCAGCCCCCGGACAGGATGGGAAGAAAAACTGTTTTTT
V gene: TRBV28; D gene: TRBD1; clone size: NA; J gene: TRBJ2-7; CDR3 protein: CASSFEGALREQYF; CDR3 DNA: TGTGCCAGCAGTTTCGAGGGGGCACTACGCGAGCAGTACTTC
V gene: TRBV28; D gene: TRBD1; clone size: NA; J gene: TRBJ1-4; CDR3 protein: CASTLPGTGGEKLFF; CDR3 DNA: TGTGCCAGCACCTTACCTGGGACAGGGGGCGAAAAACTGTTTTTT
V gene: TRBV30; D gene: TRBD1; clone size: NA; J gene: TRBJ1-1; CDR3 protein: CAWYHRGGTEAFF; CDR3 DNA: TGTGCCTGGTACCACAGGGGGGGCACTGAAGCTTTCTTT
V gene: TRBV5-4; D gene: TRBD1; clone size: NA; J gene: TRBJ2-7; CDR3 protein: CASSRPGQGAYEQYF; CDR3 DNA: TGTGCCAGCAGCAGACCGGGACAGGGGGCCTACGAGCAGTACTTC
V gene: TRBV1; D gene: NA; clone size: NA; J gene: TRBJ1-6; CDR3 protein: CTSSQDCPVSPLHF; CDR3 DNA: TGCACCAGCAGCCAAGATTGTCCAGTTTCACCCCTCCACTTT
V gene: TRBV7-9; D gene: TRBD1; clone size: NA; J gene: TRBJ1-2; CDR3 protein: CASSLSGTGGLIRYTF; CDR3 DNA: TGTGCCAGCAGCTTGAGTGGGACAGGGGGTCTCATTCGCTACACCTTC
V gene: TRBV6-1; D gene: TRBD1; clone size: NA; J gene: TRBJ1-2; CDR3 protein: CASSEELRDRGLFYGYTF; CDR3 DNA: TGTGCCAGCAGTGAAGAACTCCGGGACAGGGGACTGTTTTATGGCTACACCTTC
V gene: TRBV11-2; D gene: TRBD1; clone size: NA; J gene: TRBJ2-7; CDR3 protein: CASGQAEQYF; CDR3 DNA: TGTGCCAGCGGACAGGCCGAGCAGTACTTC
V gene: TRBV9; D gene: TRBD1; clone size: NA; J gene: TRBJ2-3; CDR3 protein: CASSRDSWSTDTQYF; CDR3 DNA: TGTGCCAGCAGCCGGGACAGTTGGAGCACAGATACGCAGTATTTT